This TCR beta chain was recovered during a study of shared clonotypes between healthy human individuals. The study's findings and limits: Naive subsets, compared against memory subsets, generally had larger estimated richness values.

CDR1 and CDR2 (germline): MNHEY, SMNVEV (reference sequence). Trimming removed 5 bases from V and 5 bases from J; junction bases left unmatched: 6. The CDR3 has 15 residues. Here immunoSEQ multiplex PCR was the method, and the copy in TCRdb shows in-frame clones only, minus some. The profile covers about 1.1 million clones, with approximately 80% appearing a single time and around 0.6% taken by the ten largest. Remarks on this clone: The antigen is unknown.

Division of CD4+ cells produced a CD45RA+ naive subset and a CD45RA-negative memory subset. This chain links TRBV27 with TRBJ2-7, with 13 nucleotides matching TRBD2. Sample: memory CD4+ T cells from PBMCs. Subset here: CD45RA-negative fraction. This clonotype was obtained from a man between 18 and 35 years old in good health. Some clones in this sample may be carry-over from other donors' samples. This CDR3 reads CASSRLAGGRHEQYF. The CDR3 DNA sequence: TGTGCCAGCAGTCGACTAGCGGGAGGCCGCCACGAGCAGTACTTC.